This is a list of T cell receptor beta chains from one sample in a study of blood T cells in healthy people across ages. One entry per CDR3 protein, called by TCRdb with MiXCR from the 5' RACE reads. Of 600,000 or so distinct CDR3 sequences in the sample, about 45% were seen once. Sequencing was performed on blood. The receptors were gathered from a man of 80 years or more in good health. The conserved cysteine and the conserved F or W are not part of the CDR3 here. Fields, in order: J gene, V gene, clone size, CDR3 protein. Expanded clones are given a class, and other clones once, few, many or no size at all.

TRBJ2-5,TRBV4-1,.,ASSLLAGQETQY
TRBJ2-7,TRBV20-1,.,SAHFGGASYEQY
TRBJ2-5,TRBV6-6,many,AAQGARQETQY
TRBJ2-3,TRBV4-2,.,ASSGARGRALTDTQY
TRBJ2-5,TRBV5-4,few,ASSQGLAGAQETQY
TRBJ1-1,TRBV20-1,many,SARDQGVDTEAF
TRBJ2-7,TRBV7-2,.,ASSLGGTAGEQY
TRBJ1-1,TRBV3-1,.,ASSQGAGQGEAF
TRBJ1-6,TRBV6-5,.,ASTPGQYNSPLH
TRBJ2-5,TRBV18,.,ASSPGPSPDGKETQY
TRBJ1-1,TRBV29-1,.,SGDRNTEAF
TRBJ2-7,TRBV29-1,many,SVEAGQEDLYEQY
.,TRBV7-2,.,ASSLDGQGTYEQY
TRBJ1-5,TRBV24-1,.,ATSPGQVDQPQH
TRBJ2-1,TRBV27,.,ASSAHNQGQGLNEQF
TRBJ1-5,TRBV20-1,.,SARGHSSNQPQH
TRBJ2-4,TRBV7-2,.,ASSSGGNIQY
TRBJ2-3,TRBV5-1,.,ASSLDGTLTDTQY
TRBJ1-6,TRBV13,.,ASSWTGTEIH
TRBJ2-6,TRBV7-9,few,ASSLVRGYGANVLT
TRBJ2-7,TRBV7-9,.,ASSPNSGGEQY
TRBJ2-3,TRBV7-3,few,ASSLSPFGTQY
TRBJ2-1,TRBV4-3,.,ASSQDWGEPDEQF